Listed here are 24 T cell receptor beta chains from one sample, sequenced in a study of shared clonotypes between healthy human individuals. CD8 cells classed as naive were CD45RO-negative and positively selected for CCR7, excluding terminally differentiated effector memory CD45RA+ cells. Sequenced by immunoSEQ multiplex PCR; TCRdb stores in-frame clones only, minus some. The sample has around 1,900,000 clones, over 85% seen once. What was sequenced was naive CD8+ T cells from PBMCs. The origin of the receptors is a man aged 18 to 29 in good health. Some clones in this sample may be carry-over from other donors' samples.

The chain carries TRBV10-3 and TRBJ1-2, with D tentatively TRBD1 (5 bases). V was trimmed by 6 bases and J by 6 bases, leaving 14 bases between them. The CDR3 is 13 amino acids. Germline V gene sequence: CDR1 ENHRY, CDR2 SYGVKD. The CDR3 region is CAISGTLAHGYTF. The CDR3 nucleotides read TGTGCCATCAGCGGGACCCTTGCCCATGGCTACACCTTC.

The chain has TRBV2 and TRBJ2-1; 12 nucleotides line up with TRBD2. V lost 2 bases and J lost 8; bases outside the gene matches: 4. Per the germline V gene, CDR1 is SNHLY and CDR2 is FYNNEI. The CDR3 totals 15 residues. The CDR3 sequence is CASSELAGGPYEQFF. As DNA, the CDR3 is TGTGCCAGCAGTGAACTAGCGGGAGGGCCCTATGAGCAGTTCTTC.

The V call is TRBV4-1, the J call TRBJ2-7, with D tentatively TRBD1 (6 bases). The CDR3 totals 12 residues. Per the germline V gene, CDR1 is MGHRA and CDR2 is YSYEKL. V shed 4 bases and J shed 6 bases, with 10 bases lying between them. DNA of the CDR3: TGCGCCAGCAGCCGAGGGGGAGCCGAGCAGTACTTC. This sequence encodes CASSRGGAEQYF.

The chain recombines TRBV11-1 with TRBJ2-1; TRBD2 matches at 8 bases. Per germline, CDR1 SGHAT and CDR2 FQDESV (reference sequence). The CDR3 spans 17 residues. After removal of 3 bases from V and 2 bases from J, the junction contained 9 bases not matched to a gene. The CDR3 DNA reads as TGTGCCAGCAGCTTTTGGGCAGCGGGAGTGGCCTACAATGAGCAGTTCTTC. Translation gives CASSFWAAGVAYNEQFF.

V and J are TRBV10-3 and TRBJ2-7, with D tentatively TRBD1 (6 bases). Germline lookup yields CDR1 ENHRY and CDR2 SYGVKD. This CDR3 has 14 residues. Trimming removed 7 bases at V and 0 bases at J, with 13 bases between. CDR3 bases: TGTGCCATCACCAGGACAGAAAGCTCCTACGAGCAGTACTTC. Translation gives CAITRTESSYEQYF.

V gene TRBV7-9 combines with J gene TRBJ1-1, with D possibly matching TRBD1 (6 bases). The CDR3 contains 16 residues. The V end was cut by 3 bases, the J end by 0 bases, with 14 bases between. Germline V gene lookup returns CDR1 SEHNR and CDR2 FQNEAQ (reference sequence). The CDR3 region is CASSLGLQGMNTEAFF. Here the CDR3 DNA reads TGTGCCAGCAGCTTGGGATTACAGGGCATGAACACTGAAGCTTTCTTT.

The chain is built from TRBV27 and TRBJ2-1; D is tentatively TRBD1 or TRBD2 (6 bases each). CDR1 is MNHEY, CDR2 SMNVEV, per germline (reference sequence). Trimming removed 0 bases from V and 3 bases from J, with 18 bases in between. CDR3 length equals 18 residues. CDR3 DNA: TGTGCCAGCAGTTTATCGGGGGGCTCTTTCATAGGCTACAATGAGCAGTTCTTC. It translates to CASSLSGGSFIGYNEQFF.

Concerning this clone itself: Other DNA sequences in the sample encode the same CDR3. The chain joins TRBV5-1 to TRBJ2-1; maybe TRBD2 (5 bases). Looked up from germline, CDR1 is SGHRS and CDR2 is YFSETQ. With 1 base removed from V and 0 bases from J, the gap between germline ends came to 8 bases. The CDR3 consists of 15 residues. The CDR3 sequence is CASSLSGSSYNEQFF. CDR3 nucleotides: TGCGCCAGCAGCTTGTCGGGAAGCTCCTACAATGAGCAGTTCTTC.

The CDR3 bases are TGTGCCACCAGCACGCCCGGACGGCAGGGTGGGCAGTACTTC. This translates into CATSTPGRQGGQYF. The chain is built from TRBV15 and TRBJ2-7, with TRBD1 as a possible D gene (5 bases). Trimming pared 4 bases from V and 9 bases from J, leaving 19 bases between. The CDR3 totals 14 residues. Germline V lookup: CDR1 LNHNV, CDR2 YYDKDF (reference sequence).

This chain joins TRBV11-2 and TRBJ2-5; D may be TRBD2 (6 bases). V lost 8 bases and J lost 5, with 24 bases in between. CDR1 is SGHAT and CDR2 is FQNNGV in the germline V gene. The CDR3 length is 16 residues. The CDR3 DNA reads TGTGCCAGCGGCGACGGAGGCGGGATTACATCGGAGACCCAGTACTTC. Protein: CASGDGGGITSETQYF. Variable domain in full (rest from reference TRBV11-2 and TRBJ2-5): EAGVAQSPRYKIIEKRQSVAFWCNPISGHATLYWYQQILGQGPKLLIQFQNNGVVDDSQLPKDRFSAERLKGVDSTLKIQPAKLEDSAVYLCASGDGGGITSETQYFGPGTRLLVL.

The rearrangement joins TRBV14 to TRBJ2-3, with 11 bases lining up with TRBD2. Trimming at V came to 5 bases and at J to 2 bases, leaving 15 bases not matched to a gene. Germline V gene lookup returns CDR1 SGHDN and CDR2 FVKESK. CDR3 size: 19 residues. The CDR3 region has the DNA TGTGCCAGCAGCTATAGAAATTTTTTACTAGCGGGAGACACAGATACGCAGTATTTT. This gives the protein CASSYRNFLLAGDTDTQYF.

The chain recombines TRBV19 with TRBJ2-7, with D uncertain. From germline, CDR1 is LNHDA and CDR2 SQIVND (reference sequence). V lost 5 bases, J lost 1 base, and 12 bases lay in between. The CDR3 sequence is 14 residues long. This CDR3 reads CASSPTQWSYEQYF. CDR3 sequence (DNA): TGTGCCAGTAGTCCGACACAGTGGTCCTACGAGCAGTACTTC. Combining the CDR3 with reference TRBV19 and TRBJ2-7 gives the whole variable domain DGGITQSPKYLFRKEGQNVTLSCEQNLNHDAMYWYRQDPGQGLRLIYYSQIVNDFQKGDIAEGYSVSREKKESFPLTVTSAQKNPTAFYLCASSPTQWSYEQYFGPGTRLTVT.

This chain connects TRBV11-2 to TRBJ2-2; maybe TRBD2 (6 bases). Per germline, CDR1 SGHAT and CDR2 FQNNGV. The CDR3 has 16 amino acids. Trimming stripped 3 bases from V and 1 base from J, with 12 bases between. CDR3 loop: CASSFPGLWNTGELFF. CDR3 nucleotides: TGTGCCAGCAGCTTCCCGGGACTCTGGAACACCGGGGAGCTGTTTTTT.

This clone was picked up one time. This sequence joins TRBV4-1 and TRBJ2-7; D tentatively reads TRBD1 or TRBD2 (5 bases each). Trimming cost V 4 bases and J 2 bases, with 15 bases left between them. Germline loops: CDR1 MGHRA, CDR2 YSYEKL. This CDR3 comprises 15 residues. The CDR3, as DNA: TGCGCCAGCAGCCCAGGGCCAGGGCGGGCCTACGAGCAGTACTTC. It codes for CASSPGPGRAYEQYF.

The chain recombines TRBV6-6 with TRBJ2-1, with TRBD1 matching 7 bases. This CDR3 contains 14 residues. Unmatched junction bases numbered 4, after V lost 2 bases and J lost 6 bases. The germline CDR1 and CDR2 sequences are MNHNY and SVGAGI (reference sequence). The CDR3 nucleotides read TGTGCCAGCAGTTACGCCCCAGGGGGCAATGAGCAGTTCTTC. Its translation is CASSYAPGGNEQFF.

The V and J genes are TRBV5-6 and TRBJ1-1, with 8 bases lining up with TRBD1. The CDR3 loop spans 14 amino acids. Germline CDR1 SGHDT, CDR2 YYEEEE. V lost 6 bases to trimming and J lost 5 bases; unmatched junction nucleotides: 9. The CDR3 loop is CASKETGGRTEAFF. Here the CDR3 DNA reads TGTGCCAGCAAAGAAACAGGGGGGAGGACTGAAGCTTTCTTT.

The sample holds one count of this clone. V usage is TRBV29-1 and J usage is TRBJ2-1; 9 bases line up with TRBD2. This CDR3 comprises 15 residues. The germline gives CDR1 SQVTM, CDR2 ANQGSEA. V lost 2 bases to trimming and J lost 8 bases; unmatched junction nucleotides: 10. This CDR3 reads CSVERREREDDEQFF. CDR3 nucleotide sequence: TGCAGCGTTGAAAGGAGGGAGCGGGAGGATGATGAGCAGTTCTTC.

The V gene is TRBV19, the J gene TRBJ2-7; 9 bases line up with TRBD2. V shed 3 bases and J 6 bases; nucleotides not matched to a gene: 18. The CDR3 covers 18 residues. Germline CDR1 reads LNHDA; CDR2 reads SQIVND (reference sequence). CDR3 sequence reads: CASSIFWGASGAYREQYF. The CDR3 nucleotides are TGTGCCAGTAGTATCTTCTGGGGGGCTAGCGGGGCCTATCGCGAGCAGTACTTC.

This chain joins TRBV5-1 and TRBJ2-1; 13 bases align to TRBD2. The germline gives CDR1 SGHRS, CDR2 YFSETQ. The trim removed 3 bases at V and 0 bases at J, leaving 3 bases unmatched. There are 17 residues in the CDR3. The CDR3 spells CASSSRTSGSSYNEQFF. As DNA, the CDR3 is TGCGCCAGCAGCTCTCGGACTAGCGGGAGCTCCTACAATGAGCAGTTCTTC.

A remark on this clone: Other nucleotide sequences from this sample produce the same CDR3. This rearrangement joins TRBV9 to TRBJ2-7; D uncertain. CDR1 and CDR2 (germline): SGDLS, YYNGEE. The CDR3 sequence is 12 residues long. With 3 bases removed from V and 1 base from J, the gap between germline ends came to 5 bases. Here the CDR3 reads CASSGPSYEQYF. The CDR3 DNA reads TGTGCCAGCAGCGGCCCTTCCTACGAGCAGTACTTC.

The rearrangement joins TRBV7-8 to TRBJ1-1; D is undetermined. CDR3 length: 12 residues. The germline V gene has CDR1 SGHVS and CDR2 FQNEAQ. V was pared by 1 base and J by 8 bases, with 8 bases between. In DNA, the CDR3 is TGTGCCAGCAGCTTAGGAGGGTCCGAAGCTTTCTTT. Translating it yields CASSLGGSEAFF.

CDR3 coding DNA: TGCGCCAGCAGCTTAACAGGGAACCCCTACGAGCAGTACTTC. Amino acid sequence: CASSLTGNPYEQYF. The chain combines TRBV5-1 with TRBJ2-7; tentatively, D is TRBD1 (6 bases). The length of the CDR3 is 14 residues. V dropped 2 bases and J dropped 2 bases, with 11 bases sitting between them. Germline V gives CDR1 SGHRS, CDR2 YFSETQ.

The chain combines TRBV6-1 with TRBJ1-5; no definite D call. The CDR3 is 13 residues long. Germline V gene lookup returns CDR1 MNHNS and CDR2 SASEGT. V lost 6 bases and J lost 9, with 15 bases in between. The CDR3 loop is CASRNTYIGPQHF. The CDR3 DNA sequence: TGTGCCAGCAGGAACACGTACATTGGGCCCCAGCATTTT.

This chain connects TRBV28 to TRBJ2-2; TRBD1 might be the D (6 bases). Trimming took off 5 bases at V and 5 bases at J, with 18 bases between the two ends. There are 16 residues in the CDR3. The germline V gene encodes CDR1 MDHEN and CDR2 SYDVKM. The CDR3 protein is CASSDLPGQLTGELFF. CDR3 DNA sequence: TGTGCCAGCAGTGACCTCCCGGGACAATTGACCGGGGAGCTGTTTTTT.